One sample yielded the 7 T cell receptor beta chains listed below, sequenced in a study of T cells after yellow fever vaccination. MiXCR, run by TCRdb on the 5' RACE reads, gives a single entry per CDR3 protein. The data show tens of thousands of distinct CDR3 sequences, 4.4% seen once. The specimen was CD8+ T cells sorted from PBMCs, collected 5 days after the yellow fever booster vaccination. The receptors shown here come from a man between 25 and 39 years old who received the YFV17D yellow fever vaccine.

This clonotype was picked up many times. The CDR3 loop reads CASSNNGTSGREDTQYF. The DNA for the CDR3 is TGTGCCAGCAGCAACAATGGGACTAGCGGGAGGGAAGATACGCAGTATTTT. The chain joins TRBV21-1 to TRBJ2-3; the table's TRBD2 call for D was not verified on the DNA. TRBV21-1 is designated a pseudogene. The CDR3 contains 17 residues.

This clonotype was picked up many times. The CDR3 protein is CASSVTGGTDTQYF. Written as DNA, the CDR3 is TGTGCCAGCAGCGTTACAGGGGGCACAGATACGCAGTATTTT. The chain recombines TRBV7-6 with TRBJ2-3, with 7 positions matching TRBD1. From germline, CDR1 is SGHVS and CDR2 FNYEAQ. After removal of 5 bases from V and 1 base from J, the junction contained 3 bases not matched to a gene. The CDR3 runs 14 residues. Drawing the rest from reference TRBV7-6 and TRBJ2-3, the complete variable domain is GAGVSQSPRYKVTKRGQDVALRCDPISGHVSLYWYRQALGQGPEFLTYFNYEAQQDKSGLPNDRFSAERPEGSISTLTIQRTEQRDSAMYRCASSVTGGTDTQYFGPGTRLTVL.

This clonotype has ten or more counts. CDR3 bases: TGTGCCAGCAGTACGGACACACCGAACACCGGGGAGCTGTTTTTT. Encoded protein: CASSTDTPNTGELFF. This chain uses TRBV6-5 with TRBJ2-2; D possibly corresponds to TRBD1 (5 bases). Germline CDR1 and CDR2: MNHEY and SVGAGI. Trimming left V 5 bases short and J 0 bases short, with 10 bases between. This CDR3 is built from 15 residues.

This clonotype appeared many times. The rearrangement links TRBV5-1 to TRBJ2-7, with a weak D call TRBD2 (5 bases). Germline V gene sequence: CDR1 SGHRS, CDR2 YFSETQ. The CDR3 is made up of 15 amino acids. The V end was cut by 1 base, the J end by 5 bases, with 16 bases between. As DNA, the CDR3 is TGCGCCAGCAGCTTGCCTTCGCGGGCGAGCGACGAGCAGTACTTC. It specifies CASSLPSRASDEQYF.

Ten or more counts support this clonotype. V usage is TRBV7-6 and J usage is TRBJ2-1, with 9 nucleotides matching TRBD2. This CDR3 has 15 amino acids. V gave up 5 bases and J gave up 8 bases; unmatched junction bases: 10. From germline, CDR1 is SGHVS and CDR2 FNYEAQ. CDR3 region: CASSATGLATHEQFF. In DNA form, the CDR3 reads TGTGCCAGCAGCGCCACGGGACTAGCAACTCATGAGCAGTTCTTC.

This clonotype was detected ten times or more. The chain links TRBV20-1 to TRBJ1-2, with 7 bases lining up with TRBD1. Germline-derived CDR1 and CDR2 are DFQATT and SNEGSKA (reference sequence). V gave up 5 bases and J gave up 6 bases; unmatched junction bases: 24. This CDR3 contains 18 residues. The CDR3 DNA is TGCAGTGCTGGGGGGGGCACGGGACAGCTGGATGACCTAAATGGCTACACCTTC. Translating gives CSAGGGTGQLDDLNGYTF.

This clonotype was detected ten times or more. The V gene is TRBV7-6, the J gene TRBJ1-5, with a weak D call TRBD1 (6 bases). Looked up from germline, CDR1 is SGHVS and CDR2 is FNYEAQ. V was pared by 5 bases and J by 7 bases, with 15 bases between. The CDR3 length is 14 residues. CDR3 DNA: TGTGCCAGCAGCGTCAATCCAGGGGAACAGCCCCAGCATTTT. This gives the protein CASSVNPGEQPQHF. Full variable domain (outside the CDR3, taken from reference TRBV7-6 and TRBJ1-5): GAGVSQSPRYKVTKRGQDVALRCDPISGHVSLYWYRQALGQGPEFLTYFNYEAQQDKSGLPNDRFSAERPEGSISTLTIQRTEQRDSAMYRCASSVNPGEQPQHFGDGTRLSIL.